These 30 T cell receptor beta chains were sequenced from one sample in a study of blood T cells in healthy people across ages (dated by TCRdb to about 2015). Library preparation employed 5' RACE. Sequenced using an Illumina HiSeq 2500. A second PCR of about 7 to 12 cycles was run with a J-beta primer mix and a sample-barcoded 5' primer. The public reads were quality trimmed at Q25 with fastp and then assembled into clones with MiXCR by TCRdb, keeping productive beta chains. Rows merge per CDR3 protein into single entries with the most common DNA and genes. Across this sample there are roughly 1,700,000 distinct CDR3 sequences, with 28% seen only once. The top ten hold around 7.7% of the sample. The sequencing input was blood. Every receptor here comes from a woman younger than 45 in good health.

This clonotype was seen a handful of times. The rearrangement uses TRBV20-1 and TRBJ2-1; TRBD2 aligns across 14 bases. V dropped 1 base and J dropped 8; count of bases not matched to a gene: 4. CDR3 length: 15 amino acids. Germline V CDR1 and CDR2: DFQATT, SNEGSKA (reference sequence). The CDR3 DNA sequence: TGCAGTGCTAGAGTCGGGACTAGCGGGAGACATGAGCAGTTCTTC. Its protein product is CSARVGTSGRHEQFF.

This clonotype was detected a few times. The chain has TRBV15 and TRBJ2-7; D perhaps matches TRBD2 (5 bases). The CDR3 loop spans 15 amino acids. CDR1 and CDR2 from the germline V gene are LNHNV and YYDKDF (reference sequence). Trimming cost V 2 bases and J 4 bases, with 15 bases left between them. The CDR3 reads CATSRMGEVSYEQYF. CDR3 bases: TGTGCCACCAGCAGAATGGGAGAAGTATCTTACGAGCAGTACTTC.

On this clonotype: A much larger clone sits a single nucleotide away, making a read error possible. The chain uses TRBV20-1 and TRBJ2-5; TRBD2 is a possible D gene (7 bases). The germline gives CDR1 DFQATT, CDR2 SNEGSKA (reference sequence). CDR3 length: 16 amino acids. V lost 3 bases and J lost 11, with 28 bases in between. The CDR3, as DNA: TGCAGTGCTAGTGCCCCCGGGGGGCGCTCCTACAATGAGCAGTACTTC. This sequence encodes CSASAPGGRSYNEQYF.

A single count supports this clonotype. The gene calls are TRBV5-1 and TRBJ1-1, with a possible D match to TRBD1 (5 bases). The V gene lost 0 bases and the J gene lost 1 base, with 10 bases spanning the gap. The CDR3 length is 15 residues. The germline gives CDR1 SGHRS, CDR2 YFSETQ. CDR3 bases: TGCGCCAGCAGCTTGGGACAGACAACGAACACTGAAGCTTTCTTT. It encodes CASSLGQTTNTEAFF.

The sample holds many counts of this clonotype. The chain is built from TRBV12-3 or TRBV12-4 and TRBJ2-5, with D tentatively TRBD2 (5 bases). V was cut by 5 bases and J by 2 bases, with 12 bases left in between. This CDR3 contains 14 residues. DNA of the CDR3: TGTGCCAGCAGTCCCTCAGCGGCTCAAGAGACCCAGTACTTC. Translated: CASSPSAAQETQYF.

The chain recombines TRBV12-3 or TRBV12-4 with TRBJ2-3; the D gene is possibly TRBD2 (6 bases). The V and J ends lost 3 bases and 2 bases respectively, with 12 bases between them. The CDR3 has 15 residues. CDR3 loop: CASSFTAGFTDTQYF. In DNA, the CDR3 is TGTGCCAGCAGTTTCACTGCGGGGTTCACAGATACGCAGTATTTT.

The rearrangement uses TRBV3-1 and TRBJ2-7, with D perhaps TRBD2 (5 bases). Germline V gene sequence: CDR1 LGHDT, CDR2 YNNKEL (reference sequence). Trimming shortened V by 2 bases and J by 1 base, and 12 bases separated the two germline ends. This CDR3 has 15 residues. The CDR3 DNA reads TGTGCCAGCAGCCAAATAGGAGGCGGTTCCTACGAGCAGTACTTC. Amino acids: CASSQIGGGSYEQYF.

Worth noting for this clonotype: A much larger clone lies a single base off, so this may be a read error. The chain employs TRBV28 and TRBJ2-7, with D perhaps matching TRBD1 (6 bases). There are 22 residues in the CDR3. The germline V gene encodes CDR1 MDHEN and CDR2 SYDVKM. Trimming removed 6 bases from V and 3 bases from J, with 39 bases in between. The CDR3 DNA sequence: TGTGCCAGCAGCCCAAACTTAGGCGCGCTCGATTGGATCGGGACACCACTCTACGAGCAGTACTTC. Its translation: CASSPNLGALDWIGTPLYEQYF.

The chain links TRBV20-1 to TRBJ1-1; D is uncertain. V lost 3 bases and J lost 4, with 18 bases in between. There are 15 residues in the CDR3. Per the germline V gene, CDR1 is DFQATT and CDR2 is SNEGSKA (reference sequence). Here the CDR3 reads CSARVPLGGSTEAFF. Written as DNA, the CDR3 is TGCAGTGCTAGGGTTCCTTTGGGAGGTAGCACTGAAGCTTTCTTT.

This chain joins TRBV6-1 and TRBJ1-4; a weak D match, TRBD1 (6 bases). The CDR3 sequence is 17 residues long. The germline V and J ends were trimmed by 1 base and 7 bases, with 19 bases remaining between them. CDR1 and CDR2 (germline): MNHNS, SASEGT. CDR3 residues: CASSEVPQGFMGEKLFF. The CDR3, as DNA: TGTGCCAGCAGTGAAGTACCTCAGGGGTTCATGGGTGAAAAACTGTTTTTT.

The chain recombines TRBV9 with TRBJ1-1; TRBD1 might be the D (6 bases). The ends were cut back, 4 bases at V and 4 bases at J, with 14 bases in the middle. CDR1 and CDR2 from the germline V gene are SGDLS and YYNGEE. CDR3 length: 14 residues. CDR3 in DNA: TGTGCCAGCAGCACGGGCCCCAGGGGCACTGAAGCTTTCTTT. Translated, it gives CASSTGPRGTEAFF.

A remark on this clonotype: A much larger clone differs by one base, so this may be a read error. V usage is TRBV11-2 and J usage is TRBJ2-1; D ambiguous. Trimming removed 0 bases at V and 10 bases at J, with 10 bases between. Germline V gene lookup returns CDR1 SGHAT and CDR2 FQNNGV. The CDR3 contains 13 residues. The CDR3 protein is CASSLDPPYEQFF. For the CDR3, the DNA is TGTGCCAGCAGCTTAGATCCCCCCTACGAGCAGTTCTTC.

This clonotype was counted only a few times. The rearrangement joins TRBV20-1 to TRBJ2-7; the match to TRBD2 covers 9 bases. J lost 0 bases, V lost 5 bases, and 5 bases had no gene match. This CDR3 spans 14 amino acids. CDR1 is DFQATT, CDR2 SNEGSKA, per germline (reference sequence). CDR3 coding DNA: TGCAGTGCTCGGGGCGGGGGGGACTCCTACGAGCAGTACTTC. Amino acids: CSARGGGDSYEQYF.

V usage is TRBV29-1 and J usage is TRBJ2-1; D is uncertain. The CDR3 sequence is 12 residues long. Trimming shortened V by 2 bases and J by 4 bases, and 6 bases separated the two germline ends. Per germline, CDR1 SQVTM and CDR2 ANQGSEA. CDR3 DNA sequence: TGCAGCGTTGAATACCAATACAATGAGCAGTTCTTC. This sequence encodes CSVEYQYNEQFF.

The rearrangement joins TRBV7-9 to TRBJ1-3; 7 bases fit TRBD1. The CDR3 loop spans 19 amino acids. Germline loops: CDR1 SEHNR, CDR2 FQNEAQ (reference sequence). V lost 1 base, J lost 2 bases, and 14 bases stayed unmatched. This CDR3 reads CASSLDRGTFGAAGNTIYF. CDR3 coding DNA: TGTGCCAGCAGCTTAGACAGGGGAACGTTCGGCGCGGCTGGAAACACCATATATTTT.

V and J are TRBV4-1 and TRBJ2-5; TRBD1 is a possible D gene (5 bases). V was cut by 4 bases and J by 5 bases, with 14 bases left in between. The germline V gene encodes CDR1 MGHRA and CDR2 YSYEKL. CDR3 length: 14 residues. DNA for the CDR3: TGCGCCAGCAGCCTAGGGGTGATGAGGGAGACCCAGTACTTC. Encoded protein: CASSLGVMRETQYF.

The V and J genes are TRBV20-1 and TRBJ2-2; 9 nucleotides line up with TRBD1. Germline lookup yields CDR1 DFQATT and CDR2 SNEGSKA (reference sequence). With 1 base clipped from V and 5 bases from J, the junction kept 2 bases outside the gene matches. This CDR3 contains 14 residues. The DNA of the CDR3 is TGCAGTGCTAGAGGACAGGGGGGTACCGGGGAGCTGTTTTTT. Protein: CSARGQGGTGELFF.

This clonotype was seen once. The chain links TRBV28 to TRBJ2-7; D is undetermined. This CDR3 comprises 15 residues. Per the germline V gene, CDR1 is MDHEN and CDR2 is SYDVKM. V dropped 6 bases and J dropped 7 bases, with 22 bases sitting between them. CDR3 coding DNA: TGTGCCAGCAGGACCCGGTTTCTGGGCTCCTGGGAGCAGTACTTC. Translated: CASRTRFLGSWEQYF.

This clonotype has ten or more counts. The chain combines TRBV4-2 with TRBJ2-7; D is unclear. V dropped 6 bases and J dropped 0 bases, with 9 bases sitting between them. The length of the CDR3 is 13 residues. CDR1 LGHNA and CDR2 YNFKEQ come from the germline V gene. The DNA for the CDR3 is TGTGCCAGCAGAGACACTACCTCCTACGAGCAGTACTTC. It translates to CASRDTTSYEQYF.

The J gene is TRBJ2-1, the V gene TRBV5-1; 8 bases are a match to TRBD1. CDR1 and CDR2 (germline): SGHRS, YFSETQ. The junction had 6 bases not matched to a gene; V was cut back by 2 bases and J by 5 bases. The CDR3 runs to 15 residues. CDR3 DNA sequence: TGCGCCAGCAGCTTTAGGACAGGGCCTAACAATGAGCAGTTCTTC. Protein product: CASSFRTGPNNEQFF.

This clonotype appeared a few times. Possible read error: a much larger clone is one base away. The chain links TRBV5-1 to TRBJ2-1, with 7 bases aligning to TRBD2. The germline CDR1 and CDR2 sequences are SGHRS and YFSETQ. CDR3 length equals 14 residues. CDR3 DNA: TGCTCCAGCGGCCGACTAGCTCGCGATGATGAGCAGTTCTTC. Translation: CSSGRLARDDEQFF.

In DNA form, the CDR3 reads TGTGCCTGGAGTGGGGGCGGGGCCTACAATGAGCAGTTCTTC. It codes for CAWSGGGAYNEQFF. The chain carries TRBV30 and TRBJ2-1; D may be TRBD2 (6 bases). The CDR3 contains 14 residues. Germline CDR1 reads GTSNPN; CDR2 reads SVGIG (reference sequence). With 1 base removed from V and 2 bases from J, the gap between germline ends came to 9 bases.

V is TRBV12-3 or TRBV12-4 and J is TRBJ1-3; no firm D call. This CDR3 has 15 amino acids. V was cut by 3 bases and J by 2 bases, with 11 bases left in between. In DNA form, the CDR3 reads TGTGCCAGCAGTTTGGCCTCCGGCACTGGAAACACCATATATTTT. Protein: CASSLASGTGNTIYF.

This clonotype was detected ten times or more. The chain employs TRBV29-1 and TRBJ2-2, with 9 bases matching TRBD2. CDR1 and CDR2 (germline): SQVTM, ANQGSEA. The trim removed 3 bases at V and 5 bases at J, leaving 7 bases unmatched. There are 15 residues in the CDR3. The chain's CDR3 is CSVEGLAGLTGELFF. The CDR3 DNA reads TGCAGCGTTGAGGGGCTAGCGGGACTGACCGGGGAGCTGTTTTTT.

V usage is TRBV10-3 and J usage is TRBJ2-3; D is unresolved. This CDR3 has 14 residues. Germline assignment: CDR1 ENHRY and CDR2 SYGVKD. Deletions cut 10 bases from V and 3 bases from J, with 17 bases between. The chain's CDR3 is CATRTGERTDTQYF. In nucleotides, the CDR3 is TGTGCCACCCGGACCGGTGAAAGGACAGATACGCAGTATTTT.

The genes are TRBV5-5 and TRBJ2-3; possibly TRBD1 for D (5 bases). The CDR3 runs to 16 residues. Germline CDR1 SGHKS, CDR2 YYEKEE (reference sequence). V lost 3 bases, J lost 2 bases, and 16 bases lay in between. CDR3 coding DNA: TGTGCCAGCAGCTCGGTGGGCAGGGCCCTCACAGATACGCAGTATTTT. Encoded protein: CASSSVGRALTDTQYF.

V gene TRBV6-1 combines with J gene TRBJ1-5, with 10 bases lining up with TRBD1. The CDR3 is 16 amino acids. Germline loops: CDR1 MNHNS, CDR2 SASEGT. Unmatched junction bases numbered 5, after V lost 4 bases and J lost 2 bases. The CDR3 region has the DNA TGTGCCAGCAGTGTTGGACAGGGGGATGGCAATCAGCCCCAGCATTTT. This codes for CASSVGQGDGNQPQHF.

The chain couples TRBV6-5 to TRBJ1-5; D gene unclear. The CDR3 extends over 14 amino acids. The germline V gene encodes CDR1 MNHEY and CDR2 SVGAGI. V was shortened by 2 bases and J by 2 bases, with 7 bases between the two germline ends. The CDR3 here is CASSYEYGNQPQHF. The CDR3 DNA sequence: TGTGCCAGCAGTTACGAGTATGGCAATCAGCCCCAGCATTTT.

In its sample, this clonotype was seen many times. The CDR3 protein is CASSLGGGRVYEQYF. In DNA, the CDR3 is TGTGCCAGCAGCTTAGGGGGGGGGCGCGTATACGAGCAGTACTTC. V gene TRBV7-9 combines with J gene TRBJ2-7, with D perhaps matching TRBD2 (7 bases). Germline V gives CDR1 SEHNR, CDR2 FQNEAQ (reference sequence). Between the trimmed V and J ends, which lost 1 base and 4 bases, there was a span of 14 bases. The CDR3 runs 15 residues.

This clonotype came up many times. The gene calls are TRBV20-1 and TRBJ2-3; D assignment may be TRBD1 or TRBD2 (6 bases each). This CDR3 has 14 residues. Germline CDR1 and CDR2: DFQATT and SNEGSKA (reference sequence). Trimming removed 2 bases from V and 2 bases from J, with 11 bases in between. The CDR3 DNA reads TGCAGTGCTAGACCAGGGGACTCCACAGATACGCAGTATTTT. It specifies CSARPGDSTDTQYF.